This record looks at one TCR beta chain sequence and its context. This CDR3 is built from 15 residues. V trimming: 4 bases; J trimming: 4 bases; junction bases outside the gene matches: 8. This specimen belongs to a study of blood T cells in healthy people across ages. Those donating, healthy Caucasian individuals from Russia, were aged about 6 to 100. Every donor gave roughly 9.2 milliliters of peripheral blood. Each sample provided at least 5 micrograms of extracted total RNA. Next came a second PCR, run for roughly 6 to 11 cycles, which used a sample-barcoded 5' primer along with a J-beta primer mix. TCRdb ran MiXCR on the 5' RACE reads and lists one entry per CDR3 protein. The sample holds around 710,000 distinct CDR3 sequences, 43% seen once.

The TCR originated in a woman between 55 and 75 years old in good health. V and J are TRBV12-3 or TRBV12-4 and TRBJ2-3, with 7 nucleotides matching TRBD1. Sequencing used blood. The CDR3 nucleotides are TGTGCCAGCAGTTCCGAGACAGGGATAGCAGATACGCAGTATTTT. This gives the protein CASSSETGIADTQYF.